The 7 T cell receptor beta chains reported below all come from one sample, sequenced in a study of blood T cell repertoires in COVID-19. Here immunoSEQ multiplex PCR was the method, and the copy in TCRdb shows in-frame clones only, minus some. The repertoire includes tens of thousands of clones, around 85% of them detected once, and 8.8% sits in the top ten. Specimen: peripheral blood. These receptor sequences come from a human donor with active COVID-19. The donor label of this sample is uncertain.

The chain links TRBV16 to TRBJ2-3, with 8 nucleotides matching TRBD2. This CDR3 is 14 amino acids long. Germline values: CDR1 KGHSY, CDR2 FQNENV. Trimming took 5 bases from V and 5 from J; bases not matched to a gene: 6. The CDR3 sequence is CASSESGSIDTQYF. The CDR3 region has the DNA TGTGCCAGCAGCGAGAGCGGGAGTATAGATACGCAGTATTTT.

The chain uses TRBV30 and TRBJ1-2; 7 bases fit TRBD1. The CDR3 runs 15 residues. Trimming removed 1 base from V and 1 base from J; junction bases left unmatched: 6. Germline V CDR1 and CDR2: GTSNPN, SVGIG (reference sequence). The chain's CDR3 is CAWSAQGPSNYGYTF. The CDR3 DNA follows: TGTGCCTGGAGTGCACAGGGGCCTAGTAACTATGGCTACACCTTC.

This chain links TRBV28 with TRBJ1-1, with unresolved D. This CDR3 region has 11 residues. In germline, CDR1 is MDHEN, CDR2 SYDVKM. V lost 4 bases to trimming and J lost 4 bases, with 4 bases between them. CDR3 sequence: CASSSLTEAFF. The CDR3 DNA sequence: TGTGCCAGCAGTTCCCTCACTGAAGCTTTCTTT.

On this clone: The junction does not match germline at one end; this may be a read error. The V gene is TRBV12-3 or TRBV12-4, the J gene TRBJ2-5; 8 bases fit TRBD2. The CDR3 consists of 12 residues. CDR3 nucleotide sequence: TGTGCCAGCAGTTTAGGACTAGCGAGCGTTCACTTC. Translation: CASSLGLASVHF.

The rearrangement uses TRBV28 and TRBJ1-5; 7 bases fit TRBD1. This CDR3 comprises 14 residues. Trimming cost V 3 bases and J 5 bases; bases outside gene matches: 4. The V gene's germline CDR1 is MDHEN and CDR2 SYDVKM. As DNA, the CDR3 is TGTGCCAGCAGTTTCGACAGGGTCGATCAGCCCCAGCATTTT. Translated: CASSFDRVDQPQHF.

This clone was seen only a few times. This rearrangement joins TRBV7-9 to TRBJ1-6, with 9 bases that match TRBD1. This CDR3 has 16 amino acids. J was trimmed by 7 bases and V by 1 base; bases with no gene match: 5. The germline gives CDR1 SEHNR, CDR2 FQNEAQ (reference sequence). The CDR3: CASSLGTGARNSPLHF. Here the CDR3 DNA reads TGTGCCAGCAGCTTAGGGACAGGGGCGCGGAATTCACCCCTCCACTTT. The entire variable domain, with the rest obtained from reference TRBV7-9 and TRBJ1-6, is as follows: DTGVSQNPRHKITKRGQNVTFRCDPISEHNRLYWYRQTLGQGPEFLTYFQNEAQLEKSRLLSDRFSAERPKGSFSTLEIQRTEQGDSAMYLCASSLGTGARNSPLHFGNGTRLTVT.

The chain is built from TRBV9 and TRBJ2-2; TRBD2 is a possible D gene (5 bases). The germline V and J ends were trimmed by 0 bases and 3 bases, with 9 bases remaining between them. Germline V gene lookup returns CDR1 SGDLS and CDR2 YYNGEE. CDR3 length: 15 amino acids. CDR3 sequence: CASSVVAGYTGELFF. CDR3 bases: TGTGCCAGCAGCGTAGTTGCGGGTTACACCGGGGAGCTGTTTTTT.